The 3 T cell receptor beta chains below come from one sample, sequenced in a study of shared clonotypes between healthy human individuals. TCRdb keeps only in-frame clones here, not all; method: immunoSEQ multiplex PCR. The data contain some 1.4 million clones, roughly 96% of them seen just once; the ten biggest clones take up more than 0.9%. The sample comprised naive CD4+ T cells sorted from blood. Subset of the sample: CD45RA+ positively selected. The receptors originated from a man aged 25-45 years in good health.

The rearrangement links TRBV4-1 to TRBJ1-5; D may be TRBD1 (5 bases). The germline CDR1 and CDR2 sequences are MGHRA and YSYEKL. The CDR3 covers 16 residues. V lost 2 bases and J lost 2, with 13 bases in between. The CDR3 protein is CASSQSGAMGNQPQHF. CDR3 bases: TGCGCCAGCAGCCAAAGTGGGGCTATGGGCAATCAGCCCCAGCATTTT.

V and J are TRBV18 and TRBJ2-3; D unclear. This CDR3 has 15 residues. Germline values: CDR1 KGHSH, CDR2 LQKENI. V was pared by 2 bases and J by 2 bases, with 11 bases between. CDR3 region: CASSPNPTNTDTQYF. Written as DNA, the CDR3 is TGTGCCAGCTCACCAAACCCAACTAACACAGATACGCAGTATTTT.

The CDR3 region has the DNA TGTGCCATCGTCCTAGTAGTGAACACTGAAGCTTTCTTT. Translated, it gives CAIVLVVNTEAFF. The genes are TRBV2 and TRBJ1-1; D not resolved. CDR3 length: 13 amino acids. CDR1 and CDR2 (germline): SNHLY, FYNNEI. V lost 10 bases and J lost 0, with 12 bases in between.